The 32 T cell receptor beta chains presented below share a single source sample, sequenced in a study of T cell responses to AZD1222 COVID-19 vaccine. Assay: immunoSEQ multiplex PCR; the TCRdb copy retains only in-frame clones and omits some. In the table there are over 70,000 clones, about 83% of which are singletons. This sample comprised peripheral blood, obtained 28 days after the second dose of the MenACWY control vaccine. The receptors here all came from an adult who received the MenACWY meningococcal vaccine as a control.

The CDR3 spells CASSQGGGADQPQHF. The DNA of the CDR3 is TGTGCCAGCAGCCAAGGAGGGGGCGCGGATCAGCCCCAGCATTTT. The chain couples TRBV3-1 (or the pseudogene TRBV3-2) to TRBJ1-5, with 7 bases identical to TRBD1. The CDR3 runs 15 residues. V lost 1 base and J lost 5; bases outside the gene matches: 5. Germline loops: CDR1 LGHDT, CDR2 YNNKEL (reference sequence).

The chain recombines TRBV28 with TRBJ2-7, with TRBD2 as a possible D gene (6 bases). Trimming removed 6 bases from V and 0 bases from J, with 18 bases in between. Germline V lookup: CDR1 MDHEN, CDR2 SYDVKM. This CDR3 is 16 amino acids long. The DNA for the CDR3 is TGTGCCAGCAGGCCCCTGGGACTCACGAGCTCCTACGAGCAGTACTTC. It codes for CASRPLGLTSSYEQYF.

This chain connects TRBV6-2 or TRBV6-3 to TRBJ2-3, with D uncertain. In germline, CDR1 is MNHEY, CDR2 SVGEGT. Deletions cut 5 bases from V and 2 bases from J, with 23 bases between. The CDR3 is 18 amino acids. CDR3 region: CASSRIDLFRKPTDTQYF. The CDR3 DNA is TGTGCCAGCAGTCGGATCGACCTTTTCCGAAAACCCACAGATACGCAGTATTTT.

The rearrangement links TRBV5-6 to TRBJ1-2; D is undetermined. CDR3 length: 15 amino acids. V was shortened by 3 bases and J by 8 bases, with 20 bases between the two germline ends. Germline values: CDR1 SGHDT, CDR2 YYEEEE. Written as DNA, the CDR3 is TGTGCCAGCAGCTCAGGCCTCGCTCCTTCTAGCGGCTACACCTTC. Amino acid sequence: CASSSGLAPSSGYTF.

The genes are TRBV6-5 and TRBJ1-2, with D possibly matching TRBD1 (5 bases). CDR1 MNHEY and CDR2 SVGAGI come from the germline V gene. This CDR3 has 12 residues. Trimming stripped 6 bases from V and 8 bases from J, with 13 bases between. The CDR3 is CASSTPGVGYTF. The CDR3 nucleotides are TGTGCCAGCAGCACTCCGGGGGTCGGCTACACCTTC.

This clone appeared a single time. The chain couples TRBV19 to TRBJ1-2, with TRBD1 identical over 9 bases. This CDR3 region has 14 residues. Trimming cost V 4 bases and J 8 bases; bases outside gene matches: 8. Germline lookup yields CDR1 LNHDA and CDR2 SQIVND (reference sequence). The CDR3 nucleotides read TGTGCCAGTAGTACTGGACAGGGGACGGGGGGCTACACCTTC. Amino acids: CASSTGQGTGGYTF.

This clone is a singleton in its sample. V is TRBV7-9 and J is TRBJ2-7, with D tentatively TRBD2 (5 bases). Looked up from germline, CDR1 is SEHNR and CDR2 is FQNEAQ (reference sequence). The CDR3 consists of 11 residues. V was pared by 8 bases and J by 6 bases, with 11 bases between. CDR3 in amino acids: CASAEVTEQYF. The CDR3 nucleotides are TGTGCCAGCGCGGAGGTAACCGAGCAGTACTTC.

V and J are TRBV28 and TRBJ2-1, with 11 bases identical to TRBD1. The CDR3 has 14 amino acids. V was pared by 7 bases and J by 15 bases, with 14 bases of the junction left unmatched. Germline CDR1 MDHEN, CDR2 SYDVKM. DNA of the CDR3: TGTGCCAGCACCCGGACAGGGGGCTTCGATAGACCGTTCTTC. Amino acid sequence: CASTRTGGFDRPFF.

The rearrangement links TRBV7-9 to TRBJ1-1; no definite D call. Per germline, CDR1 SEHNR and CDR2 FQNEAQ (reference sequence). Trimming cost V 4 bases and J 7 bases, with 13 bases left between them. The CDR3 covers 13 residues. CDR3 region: CASSSGSELEAFF. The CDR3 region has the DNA TGTGCCAGCAGCTCCGGGTCGGAGCTTGAAGCTTTCTTT.

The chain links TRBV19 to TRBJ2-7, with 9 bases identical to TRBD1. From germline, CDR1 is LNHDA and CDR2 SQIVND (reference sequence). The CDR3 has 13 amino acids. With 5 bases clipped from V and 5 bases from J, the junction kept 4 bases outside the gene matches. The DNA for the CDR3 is TGTGCCAGTAGTGGCCGGGACAGGGACGAGCAGTACTTC. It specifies CASSGRDRDEQYF.

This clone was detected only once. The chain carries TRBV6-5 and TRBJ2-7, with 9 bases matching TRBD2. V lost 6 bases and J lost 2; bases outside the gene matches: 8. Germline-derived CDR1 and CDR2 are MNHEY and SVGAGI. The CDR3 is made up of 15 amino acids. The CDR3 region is CASSLGLAGTYEQYF. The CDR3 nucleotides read TGTGCCAGCAGCCTCGGGCTAGCGGGGACCTACGAGCAGTACTTC.

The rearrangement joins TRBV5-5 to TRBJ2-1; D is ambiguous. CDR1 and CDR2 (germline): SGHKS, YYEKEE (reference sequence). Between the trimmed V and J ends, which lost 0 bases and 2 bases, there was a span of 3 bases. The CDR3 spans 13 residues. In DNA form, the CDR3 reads TGTGCCAGCAGCTTGGGGCCCTACAATGAGCAGTTCTTC. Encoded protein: CASSLGPYNEQFF.

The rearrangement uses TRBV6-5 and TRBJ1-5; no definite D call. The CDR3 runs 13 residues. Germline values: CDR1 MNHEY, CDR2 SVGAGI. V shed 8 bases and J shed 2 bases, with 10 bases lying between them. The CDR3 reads CASHSSGNQPQHF. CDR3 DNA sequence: TGTGCCAGCCATTCGTCTGGCAATCAGCCCCAGCATTTT.

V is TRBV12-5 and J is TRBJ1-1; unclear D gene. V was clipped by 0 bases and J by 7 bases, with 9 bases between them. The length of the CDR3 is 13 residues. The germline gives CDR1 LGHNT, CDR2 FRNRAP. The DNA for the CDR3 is TGTGCTAGTGGTTTGGTAGACGGGTTTGAAGCTTTCTTT. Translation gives CASGLVDGFEAFF. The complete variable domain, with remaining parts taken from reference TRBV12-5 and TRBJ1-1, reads DARVTQTPRHKVTEMGQEVTMRCQPILGHNTVFWYRQTMMQGLELLAYFRNRAPLDDSGMPKDRFSAEMPDATLATLKIQPSEPRDSAVYFCASGLVDGFEAFFGQGTRLTVV.

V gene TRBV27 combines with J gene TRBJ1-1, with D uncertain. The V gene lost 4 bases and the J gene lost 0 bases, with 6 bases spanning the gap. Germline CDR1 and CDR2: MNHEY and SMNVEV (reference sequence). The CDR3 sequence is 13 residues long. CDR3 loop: CASSSGLNTEAFF. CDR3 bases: TGTGCCAGCAGTTCCGGCCTGAACACTGAAGCTTTCTTT.

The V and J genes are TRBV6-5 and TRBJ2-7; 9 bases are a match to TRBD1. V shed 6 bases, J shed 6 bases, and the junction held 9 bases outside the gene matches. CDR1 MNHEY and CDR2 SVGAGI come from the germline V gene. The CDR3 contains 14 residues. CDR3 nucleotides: TGTGCCAGCAGGGCCCCGGGACAGGGATCCGAGCAGTACTTC. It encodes CASRAPGQGSEQYF.

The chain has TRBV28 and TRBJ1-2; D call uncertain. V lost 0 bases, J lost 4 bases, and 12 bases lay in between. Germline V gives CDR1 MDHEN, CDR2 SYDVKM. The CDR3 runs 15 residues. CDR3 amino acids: CASSLWGGGSYGYTF. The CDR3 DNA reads TGTGCCAGCAGTTTATGGGGTGGAGGTAGCTATGGCTACACCTTC.

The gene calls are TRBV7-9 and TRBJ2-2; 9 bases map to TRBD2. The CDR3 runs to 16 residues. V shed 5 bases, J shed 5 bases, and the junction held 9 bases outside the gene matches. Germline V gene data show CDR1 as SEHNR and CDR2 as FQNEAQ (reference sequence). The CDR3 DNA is TGTGCCAGCAGCATACAAGGACTAGCGAGGACCGGGGAGCTGTTTTTT. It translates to CASSIQGLARTGELFF.

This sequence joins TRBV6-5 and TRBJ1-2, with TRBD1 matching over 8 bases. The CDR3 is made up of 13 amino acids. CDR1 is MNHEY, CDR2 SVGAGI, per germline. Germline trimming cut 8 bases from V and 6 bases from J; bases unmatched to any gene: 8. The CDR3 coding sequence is TGTGCCAGCCGGGGACAGGCGGTGGATGGCTACACCTTC. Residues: CASRGQAVDGYTF.

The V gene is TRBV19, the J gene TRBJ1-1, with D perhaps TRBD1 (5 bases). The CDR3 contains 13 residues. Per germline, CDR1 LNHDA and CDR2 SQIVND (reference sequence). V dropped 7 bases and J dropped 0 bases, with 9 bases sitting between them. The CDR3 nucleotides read TGTGCCAGTAAGGCGACAGTGAACACTGAAGCTTTCTTT. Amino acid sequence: CASKATVNTEAFF.

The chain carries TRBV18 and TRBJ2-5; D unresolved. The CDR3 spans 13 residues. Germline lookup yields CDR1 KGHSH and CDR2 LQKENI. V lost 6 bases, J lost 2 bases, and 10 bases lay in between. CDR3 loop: CASSWKGQETQYF. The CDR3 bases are TGTGCCAGCTCTTGGAAAGGTCAAGAGACCCAGTACTTC.

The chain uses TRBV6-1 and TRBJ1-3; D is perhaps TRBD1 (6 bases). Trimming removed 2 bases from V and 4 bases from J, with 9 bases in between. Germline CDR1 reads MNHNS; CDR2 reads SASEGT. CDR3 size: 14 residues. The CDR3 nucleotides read TGTGCCAGCAGTGAACAGGGGACGGGAAACACCATATATTTT. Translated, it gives CASSEQGTGNTIYF.

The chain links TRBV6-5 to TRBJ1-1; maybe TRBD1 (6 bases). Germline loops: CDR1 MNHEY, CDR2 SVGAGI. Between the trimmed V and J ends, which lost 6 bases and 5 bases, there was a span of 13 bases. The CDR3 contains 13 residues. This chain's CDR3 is CASSLRGGTEAFF. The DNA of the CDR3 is TGTGCCAGCAGCCTCAGGGGCGGTACTGAAGCTTTCTTT.

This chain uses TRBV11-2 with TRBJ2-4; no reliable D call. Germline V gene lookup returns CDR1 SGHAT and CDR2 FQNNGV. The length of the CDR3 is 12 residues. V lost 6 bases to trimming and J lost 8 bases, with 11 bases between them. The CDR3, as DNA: TGTGCCAGCAGAGGGCCGGATTACATTCAGTACTTC. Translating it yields CASRGPDYIQYF.

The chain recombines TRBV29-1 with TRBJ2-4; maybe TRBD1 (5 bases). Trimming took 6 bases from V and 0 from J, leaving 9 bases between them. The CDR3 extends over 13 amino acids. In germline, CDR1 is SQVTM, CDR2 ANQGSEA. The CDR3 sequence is CSVWTQAKNIQYF. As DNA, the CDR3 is TGCAGCGTCTGGACACAAGCCAAAAACATTCAGTACTTC. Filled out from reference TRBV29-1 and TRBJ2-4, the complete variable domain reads SAVISQKPSRDICQRGTSLTIQCQVDSQVTMMFWYRQQPGQSLTLIATANQGSEATYESGFVIDKFPISRPNLTFSTLTVSNMSPEDSSIYLCSVWTQAKNIQYFGAGTRLSVL.

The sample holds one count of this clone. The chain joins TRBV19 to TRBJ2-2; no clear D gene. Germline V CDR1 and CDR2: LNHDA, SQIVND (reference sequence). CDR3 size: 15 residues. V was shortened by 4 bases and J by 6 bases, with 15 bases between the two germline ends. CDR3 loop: CASSSGIRLSGELFF. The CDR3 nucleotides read TGTGCCAGTAGTAGTGGAATCCGGCTTTCCGGGGAGCTGTTTTTT.

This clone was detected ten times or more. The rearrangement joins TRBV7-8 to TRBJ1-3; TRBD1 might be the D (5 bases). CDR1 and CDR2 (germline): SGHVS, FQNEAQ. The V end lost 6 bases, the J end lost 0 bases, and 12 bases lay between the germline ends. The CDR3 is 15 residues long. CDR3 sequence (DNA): TGTGCCAGCAGGCCAGGGTTCAGCTCTGGAAACACCATATATTTT. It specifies CASRPGFSSGNTIYF.

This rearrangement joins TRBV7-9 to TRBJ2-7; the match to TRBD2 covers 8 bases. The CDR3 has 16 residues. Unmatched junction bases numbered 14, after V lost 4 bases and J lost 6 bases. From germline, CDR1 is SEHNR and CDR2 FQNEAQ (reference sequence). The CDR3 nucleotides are TGTGCCAGCAGCTCCTCCGGTAGCGGGAAAGGCGCCGAGCAGTACTTC. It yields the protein CASSSSGSGKGAEQYF.

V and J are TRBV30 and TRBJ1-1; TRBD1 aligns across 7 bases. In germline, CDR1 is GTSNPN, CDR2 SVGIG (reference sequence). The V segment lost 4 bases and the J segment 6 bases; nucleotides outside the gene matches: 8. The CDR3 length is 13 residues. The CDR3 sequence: CAWNVIRGSEAFF. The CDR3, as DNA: TGTGCCTGGAACGTTATCAGGGGGTCTGAAGCTTTCTTT.

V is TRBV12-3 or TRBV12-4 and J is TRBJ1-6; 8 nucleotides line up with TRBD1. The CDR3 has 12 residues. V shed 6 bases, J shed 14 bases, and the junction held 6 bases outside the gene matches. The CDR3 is CASRPDRGSLHF. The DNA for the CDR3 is TGTGCCAGCAGACCCGACAGGGGATCCCTCCACTTT.

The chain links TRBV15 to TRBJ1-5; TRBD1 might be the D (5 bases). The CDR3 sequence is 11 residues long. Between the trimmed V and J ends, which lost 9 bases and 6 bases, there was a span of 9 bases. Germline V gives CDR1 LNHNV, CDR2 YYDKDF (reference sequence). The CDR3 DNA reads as TGTGCCACGCAGGGTGGTCAGCCCCAGCATTTT. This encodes CATQGGQPQHF.

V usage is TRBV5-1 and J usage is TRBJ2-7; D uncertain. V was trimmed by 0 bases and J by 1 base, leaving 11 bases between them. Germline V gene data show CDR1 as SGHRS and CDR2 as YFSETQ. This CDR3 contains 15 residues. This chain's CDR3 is CASSLESGTSYEQYF. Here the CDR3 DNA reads TGCGCCAGCAGCTTGGAGTCAGGTACTTCCTACGAGCAGTACTTC.